This T cell receptor (beta chain) was found in a study of blood T cell repertoires in COVID-19. Original analysis: Using reference gene primer amplification, nucleated cell counts were estimated. TCRdb's copy holds only in-frame clones and misses some; the assay was immunoSEQ multiplex PCR. V, J and clone size were drawn from that table, and D and trimming were deduced from the DNA. The table has a few hundred thousand clones, around four fifths seen once. J was trimmed by 3 bases and V by 5 bases; bases with no gene match: 7. The CDR3 is 14 amino acids. Germline V gene sequence: CDR1 SQVTM, CDR2 ANQGSEA.

J is TRBJ2-3 and V is TRBV29-1, with 8 bases identical to TRBD2. The sequence was collected from a woman aged 50 to 60 with active or convalescent COVID-19. The specimen was peripheral blood. The CDR3 sequence: CSVQAGVTTDTQYF. Written as DNA, the CDR3 is TGCAGCGTTCAAGCGGGGGTGACAACAGATACGCAGTATTTT.